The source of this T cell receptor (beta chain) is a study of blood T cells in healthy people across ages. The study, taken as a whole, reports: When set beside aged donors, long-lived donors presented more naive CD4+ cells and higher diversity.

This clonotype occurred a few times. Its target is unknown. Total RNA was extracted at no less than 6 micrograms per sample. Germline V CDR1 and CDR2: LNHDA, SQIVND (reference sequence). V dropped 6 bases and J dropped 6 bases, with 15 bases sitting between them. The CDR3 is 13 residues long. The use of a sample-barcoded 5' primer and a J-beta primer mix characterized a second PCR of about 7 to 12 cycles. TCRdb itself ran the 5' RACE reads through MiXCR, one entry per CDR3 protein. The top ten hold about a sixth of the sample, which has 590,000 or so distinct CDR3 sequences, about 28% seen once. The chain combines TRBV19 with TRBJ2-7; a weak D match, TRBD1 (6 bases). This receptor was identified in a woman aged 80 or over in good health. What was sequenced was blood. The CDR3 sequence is CASSFRGVGEQYF. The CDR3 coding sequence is TGTGCCAGTAGCTTCAGGGGCGTCGGCGAGCAGTACTTC.